A selection of T cell receptor beta chains follows, all from one sample in a study of T cell repertoires in cytomegalovirus infection. Each CDR3 protein gets one entry after TCRdb re-called the reads with MiXCR. The sample shows roughly 640,000 distinct CDR3 sequences, around 24% of them seen only once. Sequencing input: CD8+ T cells from PBMCs. The receptors come from a human donor in good health (CMV status not recorded). Some clones in this sample may be carry-over from other donors' samples. The CDR3 runs from the conserved cysteine through the conserved F or W. The D gene is left open where the match is weak. Where a row states a size, it is once, few, many or the class of an expanded clone; other rows omit it.

- | TRBV14 | 15 | few | CASSQGWGTFYEQYF
TRBD1 | TRBV2 | 16 | - | CASSNRGLEYNSPLHF
- | TRBV28 | 15 | few | CASSQTGNVDEKLFF
- | TRBV28 | 16 | - | CASGHSGQLHPDTQYF
- | TRBV2 | 15 | - | CASSRLGGSNQPQHF
- | TRBV29-1 | 15 | few | CSVEDLTDSSYEQYF
- | TRBV6-5 | 13 | - | CASSEWVDTEAFF
- | TRBV29-1 | 15 | - | CSVDGVSRRATEAFF
TRBD2 | TRBV7-2 | 13 | few | CASMTGGRETQYF
- | TRBV6-5 | 15 | - | CASSYGTSSYNEQFF
- | TRBV19 | 12 | few | CASSIGSNEQFF
- | TRBV9 | 14 | - | CASSVSGDIYGYTF
- | TRBV4-2 | 15 | many | CASSHWTESSYEQYF
- | TRBV20-1 | 13 | many | CSARGADHYGYTF
TRBD1 | TRBV6-6 | 15 | - | CATGGRGTGPYEQYF
TRBD1 | TRBV7-8 | 17 | many | CASSLDDRVLGQETQYF
TRBD2 | TRBV5-1 | 16 | many | CASSLLPAGTYNEQFF
TRBD2 | TRBV7-8 | 15 | many | CASSSVAGSTDTQYF
- | TRBV20-1 | 15 | - | CSAQMGGRPYNEQFF
TRBD2 | TRBV19 | 16 | - | CASSTSSGLEGYEQYF
- | TRBV7-3 | 13 | - | CASSLSSGAEAFF
- | TRBV7-6 | 15 | once | CASSLDPVPNTEAFF
TRBD1 | TRBV4-2 | 15 | - | CASSQETQGATEAFF
- | TRBV6-6 | 15 | - | CASSDEDASTDTQYF
TRBD1 | TRBV4-2 | 15 | few | CASSAPGQRFYGYTF
- | TRBV19 | 15 | - | CASISPDSLTGELFF
TRBD1 | TRBV7-9 | 18 | many | CASSLGTGGPAAFYGYTF
TRBD1 | TRBV15 | 14 | - | CATSRDRGEQPQHF
- | TRBV5-6 | 15 | - | CASSLGQGSLNEQFF
TRBD2 | TRBV20-1 | 18 | - | CSARGGTRGTSGTGAQYF
- | TRBV6-5 | 13 | few | CASSTTGYGEQFF
- | TRBV27 | 15 | many | CASSLGPLSYNEQFF
- | TRBV6-9 | 13 | - | CASSYSWTDEQYF
- | TRBV7-9 | 14 | many | CASSLPGPNSPLHF
TRBD1 | TRBV7-2 | 14 | few | CASSSGQGYWELFF
- | TRBV6-5 | 19 | - | CASSYRPSTGLASYNEQFF
TRBD2 | TRBV24-1 | 15 | few | CATSDRRGGGNEQFF
- | TRBV25-1 | 14 | - | CASSERIQNYGYTF
- | TRBV6-2/TRBV6-3 | 12 | - | CASGFWGDTQYF
- | TRBV28 | 13 | - | CASSLAALSGYTF
TRBD2 | TRBV20-1 | 17 | few | CSASRTSGGVSYNEQFF
- | TRBV2 | 12 | few | CASSSLLNTQYF
- | TRBV4-1 | 15 | few | CASSQDREQGTPLHF
- | TRBV6-2/TRBV6-3 | 14 | - | CASSYSGPNNEQFF
TRBD1 | TRBV11-2 | 15 | few | CASSRTGGLLNEQFF
TRBD1 | TRBV5-4 | 13 | few | CAGGDRGLFDQFF
TRBD1 | TRBV7-9 | 14 | many | CASSADRASYEQYF
- | TRBV28 | 16 | few | CASSLRQGPAGTEAFF
TRBD2 | TRBV14 | 16 | few | CASSQSSGGPFHEQFF
- | TRBV7-8 | 15 | many | CASRSTTSSYNEQFF
- | TRBV14 | 14 | few | CASSDVVISYEQYF
TRBD2 | TRBV19 | 20 | - | CASRDLLGLAEGGHTDTQYF
- | TRBV7-3 | 14 | - | CASSLPVGTNVRTF
- | TRBV20-1 | 14 | - | CSARVPGGDSPLHF